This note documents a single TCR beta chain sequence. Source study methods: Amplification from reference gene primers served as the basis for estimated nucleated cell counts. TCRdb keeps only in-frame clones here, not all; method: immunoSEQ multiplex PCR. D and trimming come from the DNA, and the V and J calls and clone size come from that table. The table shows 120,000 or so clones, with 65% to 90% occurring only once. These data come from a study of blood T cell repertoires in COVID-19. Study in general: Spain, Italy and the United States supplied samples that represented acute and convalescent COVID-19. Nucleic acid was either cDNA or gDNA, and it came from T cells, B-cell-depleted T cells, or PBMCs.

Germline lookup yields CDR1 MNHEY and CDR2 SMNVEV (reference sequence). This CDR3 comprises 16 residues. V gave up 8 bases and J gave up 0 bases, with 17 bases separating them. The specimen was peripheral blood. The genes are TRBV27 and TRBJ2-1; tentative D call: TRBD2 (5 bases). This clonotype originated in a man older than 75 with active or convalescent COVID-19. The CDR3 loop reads CASPTNGDSSYNEQFF. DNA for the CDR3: TGTGCCAGCCCGACTAATGGGGATAGCTCCTACAATGAGCAGTTCTTC.